What follows is one T cell receptor beta chain and its context. What it recognizes is unknown. The sample's time point: blood from clinic visit 5 months post-surgery; TSC patient then seizure free. Sequencing was limited to surgery cases with top T cell transcript signatures in brain tissue. Patients received at least one anti-epileptic drug before surgery. The CDR3 consists of 17 residues. Trimming removed 1 base from V and 1 base from J; junction bases left unmatched: 5. The germline gives CDR1 LGHNA, CDR2 YNFKEQ. This sample was included in a study of brain T cells in children with intractable seizures. Measured with immunoSEQ multiplex PCR; TCRdb has only the in-frame clones, and not every one. This sample carries about 320,000 clones, 93% of them seen once, and the ten largest clones take around 5%. Study observations and caveats: Only CDR3 sequence similarity suggested viral specificity, without known HCMV serostatus. Pre- and post-surgery blood differed in depth, so pre-surgery absences may be undersampling.

The receptor comes from a boy younger than two with tuberous sclerosis and intractable seizures. Sample: peripheral blood, taken roughly 5 months after surgery. V and J are TRBV4-2 and TRBJ2-4, with TRBD2 matching 9 bases. Here the CDR3 DNA reads TGTGCCAGCAGCCAAGGCTTAGCGGGAGAGGCCAAAAACATTCAGTACTTC. This gives the protein CASSQGLAGEAKNIQYF.